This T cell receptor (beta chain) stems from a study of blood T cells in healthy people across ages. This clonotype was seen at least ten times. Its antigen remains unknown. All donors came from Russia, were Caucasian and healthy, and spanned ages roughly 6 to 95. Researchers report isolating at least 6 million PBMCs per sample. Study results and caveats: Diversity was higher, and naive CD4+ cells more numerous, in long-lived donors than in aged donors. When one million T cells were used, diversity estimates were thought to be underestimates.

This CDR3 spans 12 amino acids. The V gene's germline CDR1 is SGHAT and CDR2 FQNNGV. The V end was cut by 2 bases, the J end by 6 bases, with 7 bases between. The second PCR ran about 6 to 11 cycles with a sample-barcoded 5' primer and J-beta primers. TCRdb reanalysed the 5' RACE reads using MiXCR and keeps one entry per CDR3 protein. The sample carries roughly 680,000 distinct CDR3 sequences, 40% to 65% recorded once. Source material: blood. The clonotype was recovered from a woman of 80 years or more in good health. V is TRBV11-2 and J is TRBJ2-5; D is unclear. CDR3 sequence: CASSLIDKTQYF. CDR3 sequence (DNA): TGTGCCAGCAGCTTAATTGATAAGACCCAGTACTTC.